The 9 T cell receptor beta chains below come from one sample, sequenced in a study of blood T cell repertoires in COVID-19. TCRdb's copy holds only in-frame clones and misses some; the assay was immunoSEQ multiplex PCR. The sample yields about 370,000 clones, roughly 90% seen once. Sequenced input: peripheral blood. The receptors were sampled from a woman aged 25-40 years with COVID-19, enrolled during active disease.

This chain connects TRBV3-1 (or the pseudogene TRBV3-2) to TRBJ1-4; D remains unclear. The CDR3 covers 13 residues. V dropped 3 bases and J dropped 4 bases, with 6 bases sitting between them. Germline V gives CDR1 LGHDT, CDR2 YNNKEL (reference sequence). The CDR3 DNA reads as TGTGCCAGCAGCCAGCAGATTAATGAAAAACTGTTTTTT. It translates to CASSQQINEKLFF.

This clone is a singleton in its sample. CDR3 in DNA: TGTGCCAGCAGCGCCGCCCCTTTAGGGGCCTACGAGCAGTACGTC. Its translation: CASSAAPLGAYEQYV. V is TRBV5-6 and J is TRBJ2-7, with a possible D match to TRBD1 (5 bases). The V end was cut by 4 bases, the J end by 2 bases, with 16 bases between. CDR1 and CDR2 from the germline V gene are SGHDT and YYEEEE. The CDR3 runs to 15 residues.

This chain joins TRBV5-4 and TRBJ2-7; D is possibly TRBD2 (6 bases). The germline gives CDR1 SGHNT, CDR2 YYREEE (reference sequence). V was shortened by 0 bases and J by 4 bases, with 11 bases between the two germline ends. The CDR3 extends over 14 amino acids. In DNA, the CDR3 is TGTGCCAGCAGCTTGGAGACTAGTTTGTACGAGCAGTACTTC. Protein sequence: CASSLETSLYEQYF.

The chain is built from TRBV5-4 and TRBJ2-7; 9 nucleotides agree with TRBD1. CDR3 length equals 13 residues. Trimming removed 2 bases from V and 5 bases from J; junction bases left unmatched: 2. Germline V gene data show CDR1 as SGHNT and CDR2 as YYREEE (reference sequence). CDR3 amino acids: CASSFGTGNEQYF. CDR3 DNA sequence: TGTGCCAGCAGCTTCGGGACAGGGAACGAGCAGTACTTC.

The V and J genes are TRBV5-1 and TRBJ1-1; 7 bases align to TRBD1. The CDR3 is 14 residues long. Germline V gene data show CDR1 as SGHRS and CDR2 as YFSETQ. J lost 2 bases, V lost 5 bases, and 6 bases had no gene match. For the CDR3, the DNA is TGCGCCAGCAGATCGGGACAGCCCAACACTGAAGCTTTCTTT. Protein sequence: CASRSGQPNTEAFF.

J is TRBJ2-1 and V is TRBV5-6; possible D gene TRBD1, 6 bases. The CDR3 runs to 14 residues. The germline V gene has CDR1 SGHDT and CDR2 YYEEEE. Deletions cut 3 bases from V and 4 bases from J, with 11 bases between. CDR3 sequence: CASSSITGYNEQFF. DNA of the CDR3: TGTGCCAGCAGCTCCATCACAGGGTACAATGAGCAGTTCTTC. The variable domain in full, completed from reference TRBV5-6 and TRBJ2-1, reads DAGVTQSPTHLIKTRGQQVTLRCSPKSGHDTVSWYQQALGQGPQFIFQYYEEEERQRGNFPDRFSGHQFPNYSSELNVNALLLGDSALYLCASSSITGYNEQFFGPGTRLTVL.

The rearrangement uses TRBV29-1 and TRBJ2-1; 7 bases match TRBD2. Germline values: CDR1 SQVTM, CDR2 ANQGSEA. There are 15 residues in the CDR3. V lost 0 bases to trimming and J lost 3 bases; unmatched junction nucleotides: 5. The CDR3 coding sequence is TGCAGCGTTGAAGATAGTGGGGGGGGCTACAATGAGCAGTTCTTC. Translating gives CSVEDSGGGYNEQFF.

The V and J genes are TRBV6-5 and TRBJ1-2; the D gene is possibly TRBD1 (5 bases). Trimming shortened V by 7 bases and J by 4 bases, and 16 bases separated the two germline ends. Germline V gene data show CDR1 as MNHEY and CDR2 as SVGAGI. The CDR3 sequence is 14 residues long. The CDR3 sequence is CASIIRRDFYGYTF. The CDR3 DNA follows: TGTGCCAGCATTATCCGAAGGGACTTCTATGGCTACACCTTC.

V is TRBV6-5 and J is TRBJ1-4; D is perhaps TRBD1 (5 bases). The CDR3 has 12 residues. Germline values: CDR1 MNHEY, CDR2 SVGAGI. V lost 11 bases and J 8 bases, leaving 15 bases between the germline ends. The DNA of the CDR3 is TGTGCCGCTGGAAGGGGCCGCGAAAAACTGTTTTTT. It encodes CAAGRGREKLFF.